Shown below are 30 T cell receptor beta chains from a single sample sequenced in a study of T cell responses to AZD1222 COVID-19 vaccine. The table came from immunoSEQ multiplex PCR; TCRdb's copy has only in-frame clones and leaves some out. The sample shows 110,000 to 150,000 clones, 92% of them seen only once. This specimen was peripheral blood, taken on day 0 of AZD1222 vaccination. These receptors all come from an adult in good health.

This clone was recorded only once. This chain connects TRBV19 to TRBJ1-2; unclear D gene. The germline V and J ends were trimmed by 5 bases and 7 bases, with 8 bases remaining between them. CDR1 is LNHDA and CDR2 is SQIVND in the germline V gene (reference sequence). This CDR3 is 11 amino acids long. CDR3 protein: CASSAVAGYTF. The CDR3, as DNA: TGTGCCAGTAGTGCTGTGGCTGGCTACACCTTC.

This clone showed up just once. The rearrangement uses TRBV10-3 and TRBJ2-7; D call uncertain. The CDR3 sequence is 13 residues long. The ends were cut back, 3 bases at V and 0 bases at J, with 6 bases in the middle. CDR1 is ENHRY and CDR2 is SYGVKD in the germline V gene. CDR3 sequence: CAISDRHSYEQYF. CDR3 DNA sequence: TGTGCCATCAGTGACAGACACTCCTACGAGCAGTACTTC.

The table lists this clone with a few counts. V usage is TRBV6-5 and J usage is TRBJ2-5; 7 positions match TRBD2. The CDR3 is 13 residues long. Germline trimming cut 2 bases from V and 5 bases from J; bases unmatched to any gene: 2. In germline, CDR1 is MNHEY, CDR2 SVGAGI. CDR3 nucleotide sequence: TGTGCCAGCAGTTACGGCGGGGGTGAGACCCAGTACTTC. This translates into CASSYGGGETQYF.

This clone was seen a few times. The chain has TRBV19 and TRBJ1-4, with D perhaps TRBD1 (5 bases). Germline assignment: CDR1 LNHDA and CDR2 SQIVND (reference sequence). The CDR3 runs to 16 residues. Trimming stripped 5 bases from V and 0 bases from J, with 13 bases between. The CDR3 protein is CASSSWGGATNEKLFF. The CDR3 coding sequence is TGTGCCAGTAGTTCTTGGGGCGGCGCAACTAATGAAAAACTGTTTTTT.

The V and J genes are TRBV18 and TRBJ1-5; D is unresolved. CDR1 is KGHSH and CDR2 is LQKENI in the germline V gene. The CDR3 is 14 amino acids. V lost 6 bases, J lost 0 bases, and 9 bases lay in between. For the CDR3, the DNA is TGTGCCAGCTCGCCATCGCGTAGCAATCAGCCCCAGCATTTT. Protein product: CASSPSRSNQPQHF.

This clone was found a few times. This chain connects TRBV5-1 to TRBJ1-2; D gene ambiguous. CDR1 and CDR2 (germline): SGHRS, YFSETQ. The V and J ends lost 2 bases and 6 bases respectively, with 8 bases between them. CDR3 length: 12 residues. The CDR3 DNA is TGCGCCAGCAGCTTTACGGGTAATGGCTACACCTTC. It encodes CASSFTGNGYTF.

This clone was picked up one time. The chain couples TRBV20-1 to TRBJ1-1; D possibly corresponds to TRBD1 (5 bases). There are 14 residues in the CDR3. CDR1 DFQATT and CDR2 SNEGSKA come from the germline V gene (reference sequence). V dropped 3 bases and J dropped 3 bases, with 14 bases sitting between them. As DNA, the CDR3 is TGCAGTGCTAGTGCGGGACGGGCGGACACTGAAGCTTTCTTT. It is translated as CSASAGRADTEAFF.

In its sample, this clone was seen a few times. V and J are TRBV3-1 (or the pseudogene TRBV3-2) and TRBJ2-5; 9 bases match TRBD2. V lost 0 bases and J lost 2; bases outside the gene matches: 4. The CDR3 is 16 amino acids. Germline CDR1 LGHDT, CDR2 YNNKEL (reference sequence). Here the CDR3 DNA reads TGTGCCAGCAGCCAAGATCCGCGGGGGGGGCAAGAGACCCAGTACTTC. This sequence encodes CASSQDPRGGQETQYF.

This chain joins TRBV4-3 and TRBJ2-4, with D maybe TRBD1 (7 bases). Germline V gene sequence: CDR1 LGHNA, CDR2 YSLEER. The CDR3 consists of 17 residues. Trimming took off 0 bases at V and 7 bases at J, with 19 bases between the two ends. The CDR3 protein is CASSQDPRGAGGNIQYF. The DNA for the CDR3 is TGCGCCAGCAGCCAAGATCCGAGGGGAGCAGGGGGGAACATTCAGTACTTC.

This CDR3 reads CARLQGAGNQPQHF. The CDR3 DNA reads TGTGCCAGGTTACAGGGGGCTGGCAATCAGCCCCAGCATTTT. The rearrangement links TRBV7-2 to TRBJ1-5, with TRBD1 matching over 9 bases. J was trimmed by 2 bases and V by 9 bases; bases with no gene match: 5. The germline V gene has CDR1 SGHTA and CDR2 FQGNSA. This CDR3 region has 14 residues.

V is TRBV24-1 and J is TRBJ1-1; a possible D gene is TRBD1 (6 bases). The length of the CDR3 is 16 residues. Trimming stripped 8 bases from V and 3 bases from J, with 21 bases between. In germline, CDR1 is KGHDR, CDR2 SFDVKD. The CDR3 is CATNTPRRGYDTEAFF. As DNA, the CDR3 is TGTGCCACCAACACGCCAAGAAGGGGGTATGACACTGAAGCTTTCTTT.

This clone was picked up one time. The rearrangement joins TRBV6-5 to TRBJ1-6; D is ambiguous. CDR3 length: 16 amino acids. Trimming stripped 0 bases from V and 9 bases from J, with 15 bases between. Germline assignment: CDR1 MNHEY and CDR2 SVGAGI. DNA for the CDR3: TGTGCCAGCAGTTACTCGTCTTTCTGGGCCTCTTCACCCCTCCACTTT. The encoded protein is CASSYSSFWASSPLHF.

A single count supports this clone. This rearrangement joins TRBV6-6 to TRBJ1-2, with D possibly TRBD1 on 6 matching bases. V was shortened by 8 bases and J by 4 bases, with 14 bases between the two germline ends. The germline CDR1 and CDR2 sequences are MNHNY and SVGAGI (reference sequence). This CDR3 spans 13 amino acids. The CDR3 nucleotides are TGTGCCAGCCTCGGGGGGCTGCTCTATGGCTACACCTTC. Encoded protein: CASLGGLLYGYTF.

This CDR3 reads CASSPQGGYGYTF. In DNA, the CDR3 is TGTGCCAGCAGCCCGCAAGGGGGCTATGGCTACACCTTC. The chain has TRBV7-2 and TRBJ1-2; weak D call: TRBD1 (6 bases). Between the trimmed V and J ends, which lost 5 bases and 4 bases, there was a span of 11 bases. CDR1 is SGHTA, CDR2 FQGNSA, per germline. The CDR3 is 13 residues long. Combining the CDR3 with reference TRBV7-2 and TRBJ1-2 gives the whole variable domain GAGVSQSPSNKVTEKGKDVELRCDPISGHTALYWYRQSLGQGLEFLIYFQGNSAPDKSGLPSDRFSAERTGGSVSTLTIQRTQQEDSAVYLCASSPQGGYGYTFGSGTRLTVV.

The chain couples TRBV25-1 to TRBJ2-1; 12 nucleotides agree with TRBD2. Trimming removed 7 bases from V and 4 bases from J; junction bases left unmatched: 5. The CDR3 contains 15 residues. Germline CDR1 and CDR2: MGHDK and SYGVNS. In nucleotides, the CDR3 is TGTGCCAGCACCCCTGGACTAGCGGGGTACAATGAGCAGTTCTTC. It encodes CASTPGLAGYNEQFF.

The CDR3: CSADSGGYTF. CDR3 bases: TGCAGCGCCGACAGTGGTGGCTACACCTTC. This chain joins TRBV29-1 and TRBJ1-2; tentatively, D is TRBD1 (5 bases). CDR1 is SQVTM, CDR2 ANQGSEA, per germline. The V end lost 7 bases, the J end lost 7 bases, and 10 bases lay between the germline ends. The CDR3 is 10 residues long. The variable domain in full, with the rest retrieved from reference TRBV29-1 and TRBJ1-2, is SAVISQKPSRDICQRGTSLTIQCQVDSQVTMMFWYRQQPGQSLTLIATANQGSEATYESGFVIDKFPISRPNLTFSTLTVSNMSPEDSSIYLCSADSGGYTFGSGTRLTVV.

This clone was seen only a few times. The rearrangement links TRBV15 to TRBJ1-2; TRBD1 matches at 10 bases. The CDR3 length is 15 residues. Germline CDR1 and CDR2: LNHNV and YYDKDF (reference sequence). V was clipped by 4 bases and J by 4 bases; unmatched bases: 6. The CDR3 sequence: CATSTRQGASYGYTF. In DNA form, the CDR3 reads TGTGCCACCAGCACAAGACAGGGGGCGAGCTATGGCTACACCTTC. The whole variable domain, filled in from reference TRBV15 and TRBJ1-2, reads DAMVIQNPRYQVTQFGKPVTLSCSQTLNHNVMYWYQQKSSQAPKLLFHYYDKDFNNEADTPDNFQSRRPNTSFCFLDIRSPGLGDTAMYLCATSTRQGASYGYTFGSGTRLTVV.

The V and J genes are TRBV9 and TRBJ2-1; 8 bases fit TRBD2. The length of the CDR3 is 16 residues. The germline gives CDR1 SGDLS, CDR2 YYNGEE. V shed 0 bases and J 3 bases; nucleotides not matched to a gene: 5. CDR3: CASSVAGSGVYNEQFF. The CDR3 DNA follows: TGTGCCAGCAGCGTAGCCGGTAGCGGGGTCTACAATGAGCAGTTCTTC.

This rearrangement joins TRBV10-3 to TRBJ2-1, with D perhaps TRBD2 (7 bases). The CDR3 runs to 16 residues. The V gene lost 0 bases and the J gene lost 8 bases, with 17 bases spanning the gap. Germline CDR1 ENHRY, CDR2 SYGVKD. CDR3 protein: CAISESGGGALDEQFF. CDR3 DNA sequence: TGTGCCATCAGTGAGTCGGGAGGGGGGGCCCTCGATGAGCAGTTCTTC.

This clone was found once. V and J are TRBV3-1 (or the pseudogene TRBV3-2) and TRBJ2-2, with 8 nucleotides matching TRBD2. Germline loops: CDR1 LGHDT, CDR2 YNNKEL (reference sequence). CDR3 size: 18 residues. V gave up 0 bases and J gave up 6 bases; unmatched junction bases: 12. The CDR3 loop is CASSQEIKSGGMAGELFF. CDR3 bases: TGTGCCAGCAGCCAAGAAATTAAGAGCGGGGGAATGGCCGGGGAGCTGTTTTTT.

For the CDR3, the DNA is TGTGCCAGCAGCACAGGAGAGCCGCCCTACGAGCAGTACTTC. Its protein is CASSTGEPPYEQYF. The V and J genes are TRBV9 and TRBJ2-7; D is possibly TRBD1 (5 bases). V shed 4 bases and J shed 2 bases, with 13 bases lying between them. Germline CDR1 and CDR2: SGDLS and YYNGEE. The CDR3 extends over 14 amino acids.

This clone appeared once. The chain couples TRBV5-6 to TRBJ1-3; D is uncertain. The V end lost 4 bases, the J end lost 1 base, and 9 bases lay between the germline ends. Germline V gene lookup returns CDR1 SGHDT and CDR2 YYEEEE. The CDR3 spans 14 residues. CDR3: CASSPSGSGNTIYF. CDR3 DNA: TGTGCCAGCAGCCCCTCGGGGTCTGGAAACACCATATATTTT.

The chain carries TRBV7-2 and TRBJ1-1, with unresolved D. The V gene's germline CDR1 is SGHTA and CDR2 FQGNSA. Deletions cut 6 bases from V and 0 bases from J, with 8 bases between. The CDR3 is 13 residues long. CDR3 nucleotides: TGTGCCAGCAGAATACGGGTGAACACTGAAGCTTTCTTT. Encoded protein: CASRIRVNTEAFF.

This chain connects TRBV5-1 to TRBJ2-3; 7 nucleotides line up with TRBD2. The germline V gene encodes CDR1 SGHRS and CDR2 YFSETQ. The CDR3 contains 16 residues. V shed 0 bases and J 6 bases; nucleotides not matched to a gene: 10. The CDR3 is CASSLVAGSFADTQYF. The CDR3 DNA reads TGCGCCAGCAGCTTGGTAGCGGGTTCTTTCGCGGATACGCAGTATTTT.

The CDR3 sequence: CASSQGYRGGSDEAFF. The CDR3 DNA follows: TGCGCCAGCAGCCAAGGGTACAGAGGGGGGTCGGATGAAGCTTTCTTT. The chain uses TRBV4-1 and TRBJ1-1; weak D call: TRBD1 (6 bases). Germline V CDR1 and CDR2: MGHRA, YSYEKL. Trimming left V 1 base short and J 7 bases short, with 19 bases between. The length of the CDR3 is 16 residues.

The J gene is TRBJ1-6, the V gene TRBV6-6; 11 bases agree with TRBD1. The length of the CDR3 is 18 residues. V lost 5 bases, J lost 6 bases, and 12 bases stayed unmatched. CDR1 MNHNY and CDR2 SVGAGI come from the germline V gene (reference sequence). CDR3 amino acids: CASSRGQGVSTFNSPLHF. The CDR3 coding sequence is TGTGCCAGCAGTCGGGGACAGGGGGTCTCTACTTTTAATTCACCCCTCCACTTT.

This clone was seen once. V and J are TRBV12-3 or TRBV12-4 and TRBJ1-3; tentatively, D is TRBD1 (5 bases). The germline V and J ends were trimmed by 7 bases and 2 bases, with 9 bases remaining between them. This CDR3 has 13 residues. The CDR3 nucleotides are TGTGCCAGCACCCAAGGGGCTGGAAACACCATATATTTT. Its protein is CASTQGAGNTIYF.

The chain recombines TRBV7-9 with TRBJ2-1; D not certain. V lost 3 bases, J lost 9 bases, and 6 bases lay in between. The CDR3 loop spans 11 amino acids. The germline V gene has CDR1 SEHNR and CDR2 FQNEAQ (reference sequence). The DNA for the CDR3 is TGTGCCAGCAGCTTCCCGGGTGAGCAGTTCTTC. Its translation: CASSFPGEQFF.

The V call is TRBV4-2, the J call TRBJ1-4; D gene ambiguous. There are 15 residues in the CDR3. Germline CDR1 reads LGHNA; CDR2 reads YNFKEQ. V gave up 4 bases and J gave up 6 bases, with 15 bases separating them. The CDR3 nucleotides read TGTGCCAGCAGCCGACCTCGGGGAATGGATGAAAAACTGTTTTTT. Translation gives CASSRPRGMDEKLFF.

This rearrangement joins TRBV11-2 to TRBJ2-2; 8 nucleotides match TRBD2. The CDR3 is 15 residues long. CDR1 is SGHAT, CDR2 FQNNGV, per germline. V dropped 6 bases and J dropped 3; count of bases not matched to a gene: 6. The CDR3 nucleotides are TGTGCCAGCAGTCCTAGCGGGCGATACACCGGGGAGCTGTTTTTT. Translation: CASSPSGRYTGELFF.